This T cell receptor beta chain was captured in a study of glioma-infiltrating T cells after dendritic cell vaccination. On the study more broadly: Samples are from glioblastoma patients in Phase I and II dendritic cell vaccine trials.

Clones were sequenced by immunoSEQ multiplex PCR, and TCRdb holds only the in-frame ones, with some missing. The data show 95,000 or so clones, 70% to 90% seen once. The CDR3 extends over 16 amino acids. J was trimmed by 1 base and V by 6 bases; bases with no gene match: 5. The germline V gene has CDR1 WNHNN and CDR2 SYGVQD (reference sequence). Sequenced material: blood, taken before dendritic cell vaccination. The chain employs TRBV10-1 and TRBJ2-3, with TRBD2 matching over 12 bases. This sequence originates from a human donor with glioblastoma. The CDR3 reads CASSTGLAGGTDTQYF. The CDR3 DNA is TGCGCCAGCAGCACGGGACTAGCGGGCGGCACAGATACGCAGTATTTT.